The rows below give T cell receptor beta chains drawn from one sample of a study of PD-L1 blockade in urothelial cancer. The assay was immunoSEQ multiplex PCR, and TCRdb's table has in-frame clones only and misses some. This sample carries some 100,000 clones, around 89% of them seen once, and the ten largest clones take 0.97%. The specimen was PBMCs, collected around atezolizumab (anti-PD-L1) treatment. Every receptor here comes from a woman aged 80 or older with urothelial cancer. CDR3s include the opening cysteine and the closing phenylalanine or tryptophan. D genes are given only for firm matches. Clone size is stated in some rows and not others, as once, few, many or a class when expanded.

clone size	J gene	D gene	V gene	CDR3 DNA	CDR3 protein
NA	TRBJ1-2	NA	TRBV6-1	TGTGCCAGCGGGTCGGGGAAGATAAACTATGGCTACACCTTC	CASGSGKINYGYTF
NA	TRBJ2-7	TRBD2	TRBV29-1	TGCAGCGTTGAGAGCGGGGACTCCTACGAGCAGTACTTC	CSVESGDSYEQYF
NA	TRBJ1-2	NA	TRBV19	TGTGCCAGTAGTATCGCGACGGGAGGAACTAACTATGGCTACACCTTC	CASSIATGGTNYGYTF
NA	TRBJ2-3	NA	TRBV5-1	TGCGCCAGCAGCTTGGATGGGCTTACGCAGTATTTT	CASSLDGLTQYF
NA	TRBJ2-3	NA	TRBV18	TGTGCCAGCTCGCAAGCTTCTTTATCGCAGTATTTT	CASSQASLSQYF
once	TRBJ1-5	NA	TRBV7-8	TGTGCCAGCAGCTTAGGGGCAGGGTCGGGTCCCCAGCATTTT	CASSLGAGSGPQHF
NA	TRBJ1-3	NA	TRBV5-5	TGTGCCAGCAGCTTGGGGGCAGGGGCCAACACCATATATTTT	CASSLGAGANTIYF
NA	TRBJ2-1	TRBD2	TRBV4-1	TGCGCCAGCAGCCAAGATCCGACTAGCGGGAGTTTTGAGCAGTTCTTC	CASSQDPTSGSFEQFF
NA	TRBJ2-7	TRBD2	TRBV28	TGTGCCAGCAGCCCCCACTTAAGCGGGAGAAGGTACGAGCAGTACTTC	CASSPHLSGRRYEQYF
NA	TRBJ2-7	NA	TRBV10-3	TGTGCCATCAGTGAGTCGGGGGCCCCCTACGAGCAGTACTTC	CAISESGAPYEQYF
NA	TRBJ2-2	TRBD1	TRBV7-8	TGTGCCAGCAGCCAGACAGGGACCAACACCGGGGAGCTGTTTTTT	CASSQTGTNTGELFF
NA	TRBJ1-1	NA	TRBV9	TGTGCCAGCAGCGTGCAGGGGTTAGGGGACACTGAAGCTTTCTTT	CASSVQGLGDTEAFF
NA	TRBJ2-7	TRBD2	TRBV6-5	TGTGCCAGCGCGGCTAGCGGGAGTTACGAGCAGTACTTC	CASAASGSYEQYF
NA	TRBJ2-3	NA	TRBV5-1	TGCGCCAGCAGCTTTCTCACAGATACGCAGTATTTT	CASSFLTDTQYF
NA	TRBJ2-7	NA	TRBV25-1	TGTGCCAGCAGTTTCGGCTACGAGCAGTACTTC	CASSFGYEQYF
NA	TRBJ2-1	TRBD2	TRBV6-4	TGTGCCAGCAGTCGGGACTACCTCGCCTACAATGAGCAGTTCTTC	CASSRDYLAYNEQFF
NA	TRBJ2-7	TRBD2	TRBV28	TGTGCCAGCAGTCCGGGGGGGGCTGAAGGCGAGCAGTACTTC	CASSPGGAEGEQYF
NA	TRBJ2-7	NA	TRBV11-2	TGTGCCAGCAGCCAAAACCGGGACACAACCTACGAGCAGTACTTC	CASSQNRDTTYEQYF
NA	TRBJ2-5	TRBD2	TRBV29-1	TGCAGCGGCGGACTAGCGGGAAAAGAGACCCAGTACTTC	CSGGLAGKETQYF
NA	TRBJ2-3	TRBD1	TRBV7-6	TGTGCCAGCAGCTTAGCGCAGGGGGCTACAGATACGCAGTATTTT	CASSLAQGATDTQYF
once	TRBJ1-1	NA	TRBV9	TGTGCCAGCAGCGTAGGGGGCGATGGGACTGAAGCTTTCTTT	CASSVGGDGTEAFF
NA	TRBJ2-4	NA	TRBV12-2	TGTGCAAGTCGCGGGACTAGCGGGGCCAAAAACATTCAGTACTTC	CASRGTSGAKNIQYF
NA	TRBJ2-2	NA	TRBV23-1	TGCGCCAGCAGTCTAGGCAGGACGAACACCGGGGAGCTGTTTTTT	CASSLGRTNTGELFF
NA	TRBJ2-7	NA	TRBV28	TGTGCCAGCAGCCTTACAGGGAGCTCCTACGAGCAGTACTTC	CASSLTGSSYEQYF
NA	TRBJ1-1	NA	TRBV5-1	TGCGCCAGCAGCTTGGCCCCGGAGAGGGACACTGAAGCTTTCTTT	CASSLAPERDTEAFF
NA	TRBJ2-5	TRBD1	TRBV7-8	TGTGCCAGCAGCACGGACAGGGGGAAGGGGGAGACCCAGTACTTC	CASSTDRGKGETQYF
NA	TRBJ1-4	TRBD1	TRBV9	TGTGCCAGCAGCCCTTGGACAGGGGGCAGTAATGAAAAACTGTTTTTT	CASSPWTGGSNEKLFF
NA	TRBJ1-1	TRBD1	TRBV6-4	TGTGCCAGCAGTGCGAAACAGGGGGCATTGGCTGAAGCTTTCTTT	CASSAKQGALAEAFF
NA	TRBJ2-7	TRBD2	TRBV11-3	TGTGCCAGCAGCTCACTAGCGGCGCCCTACGAGCAGTACTTC	CASSSLAAPYEQYF
NA	TRBJ2-1	TRBD1	TRBV18	TGTGCCAGCTCACCCCTGACAGGGGACAATGAGCAGTTCTTC	CASSPLTGDNEQFF
NA	TRBJ2-2	NA	TRBV9	TGTGCCAGCAGCGTAGCTGGTCGGGACGGGGAGCTGTTTTTT	CASSVAGRDGELFF
once	TRBJ1-5	TRBD1	TRBV6-5	TGTGCCAGCAGGACCCTACAGGGGAATCAGCCCCAGCATTTT	CASRTLQGNQPQHF
NA	TRBJ2-2	TRBD2	TRBV5-4	TGTGCCAGCAGACCAGGGACTAGCGGATCGGGCGGGGAGCTGTTTTTT	CASRPGTSGSGGELFF
NA	TRBJ2-1	NA	TRBV7-3	TGTGCCAGCAGCTTAAATCTGGGGCACAATGAGCAGTTCTTC	CASSLNLGHNEQFF
NA	TRBJ2-2	TRBD1	TRBV12-5	TGTGCTAGTGGTAGGGACAGGGGGCGGACCGGGGAGCTGTTTTTT	CASGRDRGRTGELFF
NA	TRBJ1-2	NA	TRBV20-1	TGCAGTGCTAGAGGCGACTATGGCTACACCTTC	CSARGDYGYTF
NA	TRBJ2-7	NA	TRBV5-1	TGCGCCAGCAGCTTGGACGGATCTAGCTCCTACGAGCAGTACTTC	CASSLDGSSSYEQYF
once	TRBJ1-3	NA	TRBV4-2	TGTGCCAGCAGCGTGCAGGGATCCGGAAACACCATATATTTT	CASSVQGSGNTIYF
NA	TRBJ2-3	NA	TRBV5-4	TGTGCCAGCAGCCACCCTTTAGCCGATACGCAGTATTTT	CASSHPLADTQYF
NA	TRBJ2-1	TRBD2	TRBV5-4	TGTGCCAGCAGCCAGACTAGCGGCTCCTACAATGAGCAGTTCTTC	CASSQTSGSYNEQFF
few	TRBJ2-1	NA	TRBV2	TGTGCCAGCAGTGCCGACAATGAGCAGTTCTTC	CASSADNEQFF
NA	TRBJ2-1	TRBD2	TRBV5-1	TGCGCCAGCAGCTCGGGCGGGAGGGGCAATGAGCAGTTCTTC	CASSSGGRGNEQFF
NA	TRBJ2-2	NA	TRBV11-2	TGTGCCAGCAGCTTTTGGGTGCGCGGGACCGGGGAGCTGTTTTTT	CASSFWVRGTGELFF
NA	TRBJ2-1	TRBD2	TRBV7-2	TGTGCCAGCAGCACCCCGGGAGGATATTCCTACAATGAGCAGTTCTTC	CASSTPGGYSYNEQFF
NA	TRBJ2-1	TRBD1	TRBV9	TGTGCCAGCAGCCCCCGACAGGGTAATTTGGATGAGCAGTTCTTC	CASSPRQGNLDEQFF
NA	TRBJ1-1	NA	TRBV7-8	TGTGCCAGCAGCGCCAGACCGACGGGGGGAACTGAAGCTTTCTTT	CASSARPTGGTEAFF
NA	TRBJ2-6	NA	TRBV18	TGTGCCAGCTCGTCACGGGGCTCTGGGGCCAACGTCCTGACTTTC	CASSSRGSGANVLTF
NA	TRBJ2-1	NA	TRBV10-3	TGTGCCATCAGTGGGATCGGAGACAATGAGCAGTTCTTC	CAISGIGDNEQFF
NA	TRBJ2-2	TRBD1	TRBV7-3	TGTGCCAGCAGCTTAAAATCGGGACAGGGAGCGAACACCGGGGAGCTGTTTTTT	CASSLKSGQGANTGELFF
NA	TRBJ2-7	TRBD2	TRBV2	TGTGCCAGCAGTGAACAACTAGCGGGAGGCTCCTACGAGCAGTACTTC	CASSEQLAGGSYEQYF
NA	TRBJ2-1	TRBD2	TRBV5-4	TGTGCCAGCAGCCGAGCGGGAGGCTCCTACAATGAGCAGTTCTTC	CASSRAGGSYNEQFF
NA	TRBJ2-7	NA	TRBV5-6	TGTGCCAGGGGGGGAGCGAGTTACGAGCAGTACTTC	CARGGASYEQYF
NA	TRBJ1-1	TRBD1	TRBV6-1	TGTGCCAGCAGTGAAGCAGGGCCTTACCAGGGGGCTGAAGCTTTCTTT	CASSEAGPYQGAEAFF
once	TRBJ1-4	NA	TRBV27	TGTGCCAGCAGTTTAAGTCGGAGTAATGAAAAACTGTTTTTT	CASSLSRSNEKLFF
NA	TRBJ1-5	NA	TRBV6-5	TGTGCCAGCAGTTACTCGACACAGAACAATCAGCCCCAGCATTTT	CASSYSTQNNQPQHF
once	TRBJ2-1	TRBD2	TRBV2	TGTGCCAGCAGGGCGGGAGTAGCGGCCTACAATGAGCAGTTCTTC	CASRAGVAAYNEQFF
once	TRBJ1-1	NA	TRBV27	TGTGCCAGCAGTTGGGGCAGCCGTTTGAACACTGAAGCTTTCTTT	CASSWGSRLNTEAFF
NA	TRBJ2-3	TRBD2	TRBV4-2	TGTGCCAGCAGCCAAAGGACTAGCGGGATGACAGATACGCAGTATTTT	CASSQRTSGMTDTQYF
NA	TRBJ1-1	NA	TRBV19	TGTGCCAGTAGTATAACGGGGGTCGCGAACACTGAAGCTTTCTTT	CASSITGVANTEAFF
NA	TRBJ2-1	TRBD1	TRBV5-4	TGTGCCAGCAGCCCGGGTCGGGACAGGGATTTGAATGAGCAGTTCTTC	CASSPGRDRDLNEQFF